This TCR beta chain was recorded in a study of shared clonotypes between healthy human individuals. In the study overall: Per-donor plates numbered three CD4 naive, three CD4 memory, two CD8 naive and one CD8 memory.

Sequencing used immunoSEQ multiplex PCR; TCRdb keeps in-frame clones, though not all of them. Of a few million clones in the sample, around nine tenths were seen once. Trimming took 4 bases from V and 1 from J, leaving 8 bases between them. Germline lookup yields CDR1 LGHNT and CDR2 FRNRAP. The CDR3 totals 14 residues. The chain recombines TRBV12-5 with TRBJ2-1, with a weak D call TRBD1 (6 bases). The sequenced sample consisted of naive CD4+ T cells sorted from blood. Documented subset: CD45RA+ positively selected. The receptor comes from a young man in good health. Written as DNA, the CDR3 is TGTGCTAGTGGTTACAGGGATTCCTACAATGAGCAGTTCTTC. Protein: CASGYRDSYNEQFF.